Below, 23 T cell receptor beta chains from the same sample are listed, as sequenced in a study of blood T cell repertoires in COVID-19. Clones were sequenced by immunoSEQ multiplex PCR, and TCRdb holds only the in-frame ones, with some missing. The sample shows more than 35,000 clones, roughly 63% of them seen only once. The specimen sequenced was peripheral blood. These receptors all stem from a man older than 75 with acute or convalescent COVID-19.

This clone has only a few counts. The chain links TRBV18 to TRBJ1-1; D not resolved. CDR3 length: 12 amino acids. The V gene lost 9 bases and the J gene lost 3 bases, with 11 bases spanning the gap. Germline lookup yields CDR1 KGHSH and CDR2 LQKENI. For the CDR3, the DNA is TGTGCCAGTCTCCAAGCGGACACTGAAGCTTTCTTT. Translated: CASLQADTEAFF.

In this sample, this clone turned up many times. The chain recombines TRBV27 with TRBJ1-5; 8 bases agree with TRBD1. Trimming removed 6 bases from V and 1 base from J; junction bases left unmatched: 5. CDR1 is MNHEY and CDR2 is SMNVEV in the germline V gene (reference sequence). The CDR3 spans 15 residues. DNA of the CDR3: TGTGCCAGCAGCCCAGGGGGCAGGAGCAATCAGCCCCAGCATTTT. It encodes CASSPGGRSNQPQHF.

This chain connects TRBV7-9 to TRBJ2-3; 7 bases line up with TRBD2. This CDR3 has 17 amino acids. J lost 0 bases, V lost 3 bases, and 9 bases had no gene match. Germline V gene lookup returns CDR1 SEHNR and CDR2 FQNEAQ (reference sequence). CDR3 region: CASSFSYVSGSTDTQYF. CDR3 DNA: TGTGCCAGCAGCTTTAGTTATGTTAGCGGGAGCACAGATACGCAGTATTTT.

This chain joins TRBV4-3 and TRBJ1-2; 7 positions match TRBD1. Trimming took 0 bases from V and 8 from J; bases not matched to a gene: 12. The CDR3 is 16 residues long. Germline CDR1 and CDR2: LGHNA and YSLEER. CDR3: CASSQDEGRGALGYTF. The CDR3 nucleotides are TGCGCCAGCAGCCAAGATGAAGGCAGGGGGGCCTTGGGCTACACCTTC.

The chain carries TRBV11-3 and TRBJ2-1, with 7 bases lining up with TRBD1. With V trimmed by 8 bases and J by 8 bases, 12 bases remained unmatched. The CDR3 runs to 14 residues. Germline CDR1 is SGHNT and CDR2 is YENEEA. CDR3 nucleotides: TGTGCCAGCGGTAGGGGGCTGGAAAGGGATGAGCAGTTCTTC. Translated, it gives CASGRGLERDEQFF.

The J gene is TRBJ1-3, the V gene TRBV6-5; D may be TRBD1 (5 bases). Germline assignment: CDR1 MNHEY and CDR2 SVGAGI. Trimming stripped 7 bases from V and 2 bases from J, with 9 bases between. CDR3 size: 13 residues. The CDR3 sequence: CASTARAGNTIYF. The CDR3 DNA sequence: TGTGCCAGCACCGCCAGGGCTGGAAACACCATATATTTT.

This clone was seen a handful of times. The J gene is TRBJ1-2, the V gene TRBV4-2; 9 bases align to TRBD1. The CDR3 is 15 amino acids. The germline CDR1 and CDR2 sequences are LGHNA and YNFKEQ. The V gene end was trimmed by 3 bases and the J gene end by 5 bases; junction bases not matched to a gene: 7. The CDR3 DNA is TGTGCCAGCAGCCATAACCGGGACAGGGCTTATGGCTACACCTTC. This encodes CASSHNRDRAYGYTF.

This chain connects TRBV5-4 to TRBJ2-1, with TRBD2 as a possible D gene (6 bases). The germline V gene encodes CDR1 SGHNT and CDR2 YYREEE (reference sequence). Deletions cut 3 bases from V and 8 bases from J, with 18 bases between. This CDR3 is built from 15 residues. In DNA, the CDR3 is TGTGCCAGCAGCTATCTAGCGAAGGAGAGAGATGAGCAGTTCTTC. This codes for CASSYLAKERDEQFF.

This chain uses TRBV4-3 with TRBJ2-7; TRBD2 agrees at 9 bases. Germline V gene lookup returns CDR1 LGHNA and CDR2 YSLEER. The CDR3 extends over 19 amino acids. V was clipped by 3 bases and J by 3 bases; unmatched bases: 18. The CDR3 here is CASSQAVNLRGTSIYEQYF. The CDR3 nucleotides read TGCGCCAGCAGCCAGGCCGTTAACTTACGCGGGACTAGCATCTACGAGCAGTACTTC.

This chain connects TRBV30 to TRBJ2-7, with a weak D call TRBD1 (6 bases). Germline V gene sequence: CDR1 GTSNPN, CDR2 SVGIG (reference sequence). The CDR3 has 13 residues. V was clipped by 0 bases and J by 5 bases, with 11 bases between them. As DNA, the CDR3 is TGTGCCTGGAGTGTACAGGGTGCCCACGAGCAGTACTTC. This codes for CAWSVQGAHEQYF.

This chain uses TRBV10-3 with TRBJ2-7; TRBD2 aligns across 12 bases. The V gene end was trimmed by 4 bases and the J gene end by 5 bases; junction bases not matched to a gene: 9. The CDR3 contains 16 residues. Germline values: CDR1 ENHRY, CDR2 SYGVKD. CDR3 sequence (DNA): TGTGCCATCAGTGGGGCTAGCGGGGGGGCCAATCACGAGCAGTACTTC. Translated: CAISGASGGANHEQYF.

This clone showed up just a few times. This chain joins TRBV7-2 and TRBJ2-1; D is perhaps TRBD2 (6 bases). Germline V gene sequence: CDR1 SGHTA, CDR2 FQGNSA. V was clipped by 4 bases and J by 8 bases, with 21 bases between them. The CDR3 runs 16 residues. CDR3 loop: CASSSPGVRAGYEQFF. The CDR3 DNA sequence: TGTGCCAGCAGCTCCCCGGGGGTGAGGGCTGGCTATGAGCAGTTCTTC.

The chain employs TRBV2 and TRBJ1-6, with unresolved D. This CDR3 is built from 13 residues. V was pared by 0 bases and J by 9 bases, with 6 bases between. The germline V gene has CDR1 SNHLY and CDR2 FYNNEI. The CDR3 DNA follows: TGTGCCAGCAGTGAAGCGCTCGGTTCACCCCTCCACTTT. Translation gives CASSEALGSPLHF.

The V gene is TRBV29-1, the J gene TRBJ2-2, with 7 positions matching TRBD2. CDR1 is SQVTM and CDR2 is ANQGSEA in the germline V gene. Trimming at V came to 7 bases and at J to 6 bases, leaving 8 bases not matched to a gene. The CDR3 has 13 amino acids. The CDR3 region is CSGGSAGAGELFF. Written as DNA, the CDR3 is TGCAGCGGCGGATCCGCGGGGGCCGGGGAGCTGTTTTTT.

The chain carries TRBV30 and TRBJ1-1; 9 bases line up with TRBD1. CDR3 length equals 13 residues. V dropped 0 bases and J dropped 10; count of bases not matched to a gene: 6. Germline V gene data show CDR1 as GTSNPN and CDR2 as SVGIG (reference sequence). The CDR3 loop is CAWSVQGAFGAFF. The CDR3 DNA sequence: TGTGCCTGGAGTGTACAGGGGGCCTTCGGAGCTTTCTTT.

The chain employs TRBV30 and TRBJ1-6; 7 positions agree with TRBD1. V trimming: 0 bases; J trimming: 8 bases; junction bases outside the gene matches: 4. Germline V gives CDR1 GTSNPN, CDR2 SVGIG (reference sequence). This CDR3 has 14 residues. CDR3 region: CAWSVGTDYSPLHF. The DNA of the CDR3 is TGTGCCTGGAGTGTTGGGACAGACTATTCACCCCTCCACTTT.

V and J are TRBV7-6 and TRBJ1-6, with 7 bases that match TRBD1. V was pared by 1 base and J by 6 bases, with 6 bases of the junction left unmatched. CDR3 size: 16 residues. The germline gives CDR1 SGHVS, CDR2 FNYEAQ. The CDR3 sequence: CASSLVRDSLNSPLHF. DNA of the CDR3: TGTGCCAGCAGCTTAGTTCGGGACAGCCTTAATTCACCCCTCCACTTT.

This clone was recorded a few times. The V gene is TRBV6-4, the J gene TRBJ1-1; 7 positions match TRBD1. The CDR3 length is 15 residues. CDR1 and CDR2 from the germline V gene are MRHNA and SNTAGT. J gave up 5 bases and V 6 bases, and 12 bases lay outside the gene matches. The DNA of the CDR3 is TGTGCCAGCAGAAATACGAACAGGGGAGATACTGAAGCTTTCTTT. Its translation is CASRNTNRGDTEAFF.

The rearrangement links TRBV6-2 or TRBV6-3 to TRBJ2-7; 7 bases are a match to TRBD2. V dropped 0 bases and J dropped 5; count of bases not matched to a gene: 4. The V gene's germline CDR1 is MNHEY and CDR2 SVGEGT. The length of the CDR3 is 14 residues. The CDR3 protein is CASSYSREVNEQYF. Here the CDR3 DNA reads TGTGCCAGCAGTTACTCACGGGAGGTAAACGAGCAGTACTTC.

The chain couples TRBV6-6 to TRBJ1-5, with 7 positions matching TRBD1. Germline-derived CDR1 and CDR2 are MNHNY and SVGAGI (reference sequence). V was clipped by 8 bases and J by 7 bases; unmatched bases: 8. The length of the CDR3 is 13 residues. The CDR3: CASSQGGQQPQHF. In DNA, the CDR3 is TGTGCCAGCTCCCAGGGGGGCCAGCAGCCCCAGCATTTT.

The chain carries TRBV19 and TRBJ1-3, with TRBD1 identical over 8 bases. After removal of 4 bases from V and 3 bases from J, the junction contained 5 bases not matched to a gene. The CDR3 runs 15 residues. CDR1 and CDR2 from the germline V gene are LNHDA and SQIVND (reference sequence). The CDR3 region is CASSTGQGGGNTIYF. The CDR3 nucleotides are TGTGCCAGTAGTACCGGACAGGGCGGTGGAAACACCATATATTTT.

The gene calls are TRBV6-1 and TRBJ1-2; a weak D match, TRBD1 (5 bases). Germline CDR1 and CDR2: MNHNS and SASEGT. The CDR3 runs to 14 residues. V dropped 3 bases and J dropped 3 bases, with 11 bases sitting between them. The CDR3 DNA reads as TGTGCCAGCAGTGAGGGGGGGGTTGACTATGGCTACACCTTC. Translated, it gives CASSEGGVDYGYTF.

The rearrangement joins TRBV7-3 to TRBJ1-1; D perhaps matches TRBD1 (6 bases). Per the germline V gene, CDR1 is SGHTA and CDR2 is FQGTGA. The CDR3 totals 14 residues. The V gene lost 3 bases and the J gene lost 1 base, with 9 bases spanning the gap. CDR3 DNA: TGTGCCAGCAGCTTTACGACAGGGAACACTGAAGCTTTCTTT. It specifies CASSFTTGNTEAFF.